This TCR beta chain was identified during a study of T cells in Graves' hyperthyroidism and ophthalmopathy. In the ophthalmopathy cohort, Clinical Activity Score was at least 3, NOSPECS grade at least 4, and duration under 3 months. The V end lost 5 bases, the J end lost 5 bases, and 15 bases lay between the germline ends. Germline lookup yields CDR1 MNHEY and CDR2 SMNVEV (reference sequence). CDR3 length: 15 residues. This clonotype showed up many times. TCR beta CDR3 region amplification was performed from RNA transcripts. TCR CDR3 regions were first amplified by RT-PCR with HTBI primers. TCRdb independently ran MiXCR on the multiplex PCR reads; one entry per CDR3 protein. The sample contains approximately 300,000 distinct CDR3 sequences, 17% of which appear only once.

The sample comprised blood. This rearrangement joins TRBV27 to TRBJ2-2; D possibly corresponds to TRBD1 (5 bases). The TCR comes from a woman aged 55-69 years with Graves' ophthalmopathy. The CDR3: CASSPPAGLTGELFF. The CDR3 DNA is TGTGCCAGCAGTCCCCCGGCAGGGCTGACCGGGGAGCTGTTTTTT.